This T cell receptor (beta chain) derives from a study of a mutant IDH1 vaccine in newly diagnosed glioma. The wider study: Eight vaccinations were given in weeks 1, 3, 5, 7, 11, 15, 19 and 23. Of the patients given treatment, about 62% were male and about 40% were female, and a mean age of around 44 years was recorded. Antecedent treatment encompassed radiotherapy, temozolomide, or their combination; the majority received both. General study findings and limits: Pseudoprogression appeared independent of alterations in top peripheral clonotypes.

Time point denoted: week 23, last vaccination. Mutant IDH1 20-mer peptide, at 300 ug, made up each vaccine dose, with topical imiquimod. Libraries were prepared by immunoSEQ multiplex PCR; TCRdb keeps only in-frame clonotypes and omits some of them. The sample includes more than 35,000 clones, around 81% of them seen just once. The CDR3 is 15 residues long. V was clipped by 5 bases and J by 6 bases, with 18 bases between them. Germline lookup yields CDR1 SGHTA and CDR2 FQGTGA. This clone was observed once. Its antigen remains unknown. This sequence was found in a man between 40 and 49 years old with glioma. The chain employs TRBV7-3 and TRBJ2-3; D call uncertain. Sequences were derived from PBMCs, sampled from a glioma patient whose treatment included an IDH1 peptide vaccine. The CDR3 region has the DNA TGTGCCAGCAGCCCTCGGCCAGGCCGAGAGGATACGCAGTATTTT. Translated, it gives CASSPRPGREDTQYF.